A selection of T cell receptor beta chains follows, all from one sample in a study of vaccination and CD4 T cells after COVID-19. TCRdb ran MiXCR on the PCR reads and lists one entry per CDR3 protein. This sample has around 17,000 distinct CDR3 sequences, with 55% to 75% found just once. The antigens for these receptors are not known. Material: CD4+ T cells from blood, cultured in vitro. These receptors were obtained from a human donor who had recovered from COVID-19. Each CDR3 is given with its conserved first and last residue. Fields, in order: D gene, clone size, V gene, J gene, CDR3 protein, CDR3 DNA. D genes are given only for firm matches. Expanded clones get a size class; other rows say once, few or many, or leave the size out.

-	-	TRBV4-3	TRBJ2-4	CASSQDGQVKNIQYF	TGCGCCAGCAGCCAAGATGGGCAGGTCAAAAACATTCAGTACTTC
-	-	TRBV7-9	TRBJ2-5	CASSGRKETQYF	TGTGCCAGCAGCGGACGGAAGGAGACCCAGTACTTC
-	-	TRBV2	TRBJ2-3	CASNVDLGTTDTQYF	TGTGCCAGCAATGTAGATCTAGGGACCACAGATACGCAGTATTTT
-	-	TRBV24-1	TRBJ1-4	CATSDSGTPTLFF	TGTGCCACCAGTGACTCCGGGACACCAACCCTGTTTTTT
TRBD2	-	TRBV6-2/TRBV6-3	TRBJ2-3	CASSLSTSGTQLGSTDTQYF	TGTGCCAGCAGTTTATCGACTAGCGGTACACAGTTGGGTAGCACAGATACGCAGTATTTT
TRBD1	-	TRBV19	TRBJ1-1	CASGHRQGATEAFF	TGTGCCAGTGGACATAGACAGGGGGCGACTGAAGCTTTCTTT
-	-	TRBV19	TRBJ1-2	CASSIDPARVYGYTF	TGTGCCAGTAGTATAGATCCCGCCAGGGTCTATGGCTACACCTTC
-	-	TRBV7-9	TRBJ1-1	CASSFQGRTEAFF	TGTGCCAGCAGCTTCCAGGGTAGAACTGAAGCTTTCTTT
TRBD2	-	TRBV18	TRBJ2-5	CASSRGLVEETQYF	TGTGCCAGCTCACGCGGACTAGTGGAAGAGACCCAGTACTTC
-	once	TRBV10-3	TRBJ1-4	CAISLESEKLFF	TGTGCCATCAGCCTCGAGAGTGAAAAACTGTTTTTT
-	-	TRBV19	TRBJ1-2	CASSQRALLTLGYTF	TGTGCCAGTAGCCAACGGGCCCTTTTGACGCTAGGCTACACCTTC
-	-	TRBV30	TRBJ1-1	CASARGTEAFF	TGTGCCTCGGCGAGGGGCACTGAAGCTTTCTTT
-	-	TRBV4-2	TRBJ2-5	CASSQTPGSQETQYF	TGTGCCAGCAGCCAAACGCCGGGCTCCCAAGAGACCCAGTACTTC
TRBD1	-	TRBV6-2/TRBV6-3	TRBJ2-1	CASSYNTGTGLAYNEQFF	TGTGCCAGCAGTTACAACACCGGGACAGGTTTAGCCTACAATGAGCAGTTCTTC
-	-	TRBV7-3	TRBJ1-2	CASSFSSGTYGYTF	TGTGCCAGCAGCTTCAGTTCGGGGACCTATGGCTACACCTTC
-	-	TRBV10-3	TRBJ2-7	CAITPLGGRAIYEQYF	TGTGCCATCACTCCCCTAGGGGGAAGGGCTATCTACGAGCAGTACTTC
-	-	TRBV10-3	TRBJ1-2	CAISEGTLYGYTF	TGTGCCATCAGTGAAGGGACCCTATATGGCTACACCTTC
TRBD2	-	TRBV20-1	TRBJ2-7	CSARSWGGRAGYEQYF	TGCAGTGCTAGATCATGGGGCGGGAGGGCCGGCTACGAGCAGTACTTC
TRBD1	once	TRBV20-1	TRBJ1-5	CSTQRGQGNQPQHF	TGCAGCACGCAAAGGGGACAGGGCAATCAGCCCCAGCATTTT
-	few	TRBV11-2	TRBJ2-5	CASSDRGGYHQETQYF	TGTGCCAGCAGTGACCGGGGCGGGTATCATCAAGAGACCCAGTACTTC
-	-	TRBV11-2	TRBJ2-5	CASSLSTGEVGETQYF	TGTGCCAGCAGCTTAAGTACAGGGGAGGTAGGAGAGACCCAGTACTTC
TRBD1	-	TRBV19	TRBJ2-2	CASRGRTGATGELFF	TGTGCCAGTAGGGGCAGGACAGGGGCCACCGGGGAGCTGTTTTTT
-	-	TRBV6-5	TRBJ1-2	CASSYSQAGEDYGYTF	TGTGCCAGCAGTTACTCCCAGGCAGGGGAGGACTATGGCTACACCTTC
TRBD1	-	TRBV20-1	TRBJ2-7	CSARDSRAGGGEQYF	TGCAGTGCTAGAGATAGTCGGGCAGGGGGCGGCGAGCAGTACTTC
-	-	TRBV7-9	TRBJ2-2	CASSSFRGRSGELFF	TGTGCCAGCAGCTCATTTCGGGGGCGGAGCGGGGAGCTGTTTTTT
-	-	TRBV27	TRBJ1-5	CASSLRGYSNQPQHF	TGTGCCAGCAGTTTGCGGGGTTATAGCAATCAGCCCCAGCATTTT
-	-	TRBV24-1	TRBJ2-1	CATSDFPSNEQFF	TGTGCCACCAGTGATTTCCCAAGCAATGAGCAGTTCTTC
-	-	TRBV5-4	TRBJ1-1	CASSLAYMNTEAFF	TGTGCCAGCAGCTTGGCCTACATGAACACTGAAGCTTTCTTT
-	-	TRBV18	TRBJ1-2	CASSRAGTEGYTF	TGTGCCAGCTCCCGGGCTGGGACGGAGGGCTACACCTTC
TRBD1	-	TRBV28	TRBJ1-2	CASRLTGRTYGYTF	TGTGCCAGCAGGTTGACAGGGAGGACCTATGGCTACACCTTC
-	-	TRBV18	TRBJ1-2	CASSPPGDSRDYGYTF	TGTGCCAGCTCACCACCGGGAGATTCGAGAGACTATGGCTACACCTTC
-	-	TRBV9	TRBJ2-3	CASSVASGTDTQYF	TGTGCCAGCAGCGTGGCTAGCGGCACAGATACGCAGTATTTT
TRBD2	-	TRBV10-3	TRBJ2-3	CAGREDPRDTQYF	TGTGCCGGACGGGAGGATCCCCGAGATACGCAGTATTTT
-	-	TRBV4-1	TRBJ1-5	CASSQEDGGRAGRQPQHF	TGCGCCAGCAGCCAAGAAGATGGGGGGCGGGCAGGGCGTCAGCCCCAGCATTTT
-	-	TRBV19	TRBJ2-5	CASSERGVSTQYF	TGTGCCAGTAGTGAGAGGGGAGTTTCGACCCAGTACTTC
-	few	TRBV5-1	TRBJ1-2	CASSYGQPGEEGYTF	TGCGCCAGCAGCTACGGACAGCCCGGTGAAGAGGGCTACACCTTC
-	-	TRBV6-1	TRBJ1-1	CASSVNWGEGAEAFF	TGTGCCAGCAGTGTCAACTGGGGCGAGGGTGCTGAAGCTTTCTTT
TRBD1	-	TRBV6-1	TRBJ1-4	CASRTGQGWEKLFF	TGTGCCAGCAGGACGGGACAGGGCTGGGAAAAACTGTTTTTT
-	-	TRBV29-1	TRBJ1-1	CSVVPSANTEAFF	TGCAGCGTTGTACCTTCGGCGAACACTGAAGCTTTCTTT
TRBD1	-	TRBV28	TRBJ2-7	CASSSPGTGSYEQYF	TGTGCCAGCAGTTCACCCGGGACAGGGTCCTACGAGCAGTACTTC
-	-	TRBV12-3/TRBV12-4	TRBJ2-5	CASSWTRGETQYF	TGTGCCAGCAGTTGGACTAGGGGGGAGACCCAGTACTTC